Following are 14 T cell receptor beta chains from one sample sequenced in a study of post-analysis software for immune sequencing data. No antigen has been identified for these receptors. Unique molecular identifiers tagged the TCR beta cDNA libraries. Each CDR3 protein gets one entry after TCRdb re-called the PCR reads with MiXCR. The sample gives some 450,000 distinct CDR3 sequences, roughly 46% of which show up once; 9.5% to 13% is in the top ten. Overall study findings and caveats: TRBV5-6, TRBV5-1 and TRBV20-1 were among roughly five TRBV segments more frequent in patients than controls.

Sequencing was done on a sample of blood. These receptors were collected from a girl between 10 and 17 years old with multiple sclerosis.

The chain carries TRBV6-5 and TRBJ2-7, with D perhaps TRBD1 (5 bases). CDR3 size: 16 residues. Per the germline V gene, CDR1 is MNHEY and CDR2 is SVGAGI. Trimming cost V 7 bases and J 2 bases, with 21 bases left between them. The CDR3 DNA follows: TGTGCCAGCACCAAGGGTAACAGGCCTTACCCCTACGAGCAGTACTTC. It encodes CASTKGNRPYPYEQYF.

The chain has TRBV11-2 and TRBJ2-3; maybe TRBD1 (6 bases). The length of the CDR3 is 15 residues. CDR1 is SGHAT, CDR2 FQNNGV, per germline. V dropped 3 bases and J dropped 4 bases, with 14 bases sitting between them. The CDR3 protein is CASSLTGLKSDTQYF. DNA of the CDR3: TGTGCCAGCAGCTTGACAGGCCTAAAGTCAGATACGCAGTATTTT.

V gene TRBV29-1 combines with J gene TRBJ2-3; the D gene is possibly TRBD1 (6 bases). V was shortened by 4 bases and J by 6 bases, with 11 bases between the two germline ends. The CDR3 contains 12 residues. Germline CDR1 reads SQVTM; CDR2 reads ANQGSEA. CDR3 sequence (DNA): TGCAGCGTTGGAAGGGGGAAGGATACGCAGTATTTT. Encoded protein: CSVGRGKDTQYF.

This rearrangement joins TRBV20-1 to TRBJ2-7, with a tentative D call TRBD2 (6 bases). Trimming removed 1 base at V and 3 bases at J, with 16 bases between. The CDR3 spans 15 residues. Germline CDR1 DFQATT, CDR2 SNEGSKA (reference sequence). The CDR3 DNA reads as TGCAGTGCTAGAGGGGCCTCCGGGACTTACTACGAGCAGTACTTC. Translating it yields CSARGASGTYYEQYF.

This clonotype was counted a few times. This chain connects TRBV10-3 to TRBJ2-5, with 13 bases aligning to TRBD2. Losses at the gene ends were 10 bases for V and 10 bases for J; bases not matched to a gene: 6. CDR1 and CDR2 from the germline V gene are ENHRY and SYGVKD. CDR3 length: 12 amino acids. This CDR3 reads CATRTSGSGQYF. DNA of the CDR3: TGTGCCACGCGGACTAGCGGGAGTGGCCAGTACTTC.

The rearrangement links TRBV29-1 to TRBJ2-1; TRBD1 matches at 7 bases. This CDR3 is built from 14 residues. From germline, CDR1 is SQVTM and CDR2 ANQGSEA. Unmatched junction bases numbered 9, after V lost 7 bases and J lost 3 bases. CDR3 in DNA: TGCAGCGGAAACCAATACAGGGGCTACAATGAGCAGTTCTTC. It yields the protein CSGNQYRGYNEQFF.

V gene TRBV24-1 combines with J gene TRBJ2-4; 9 bases line up with TRBD1. The V and J ends lost 2 bases and 6 bases, in that order; junction bases with no gene match: 4. From germline, CDR1 is KGHDR and CDR2 SFDVKD. CDR3 size: 15 residues. The CDR3 here is CATSDSDRGTNIQYF. CDR3 DNA: TGTGCCACCAGTGATTCCGACAGGGGGACAAACATTCAGTACTTC.

The chain employs TRBV10-2 and TRBJ2-7; a possible D gene is TRBD2 (5 bases). The germline CDR1 and CDR2 sequences are WSHSY and SAAADI. The CDR3 is 14 amino acids. Trimming pared 1 base from V and 0 bases from J, leaving 7 bases between. The CDR3 spells CASSEFGSSYEQYF. The CDR3 nucleotides are TGCGCCAGCAGTGAGTTTGGGAGCTCCTACGAGCAGTACTTC.

V and J are TRBV28 and TRBJ2-7, with TRBD1 matching over 9 bases. With V trimmed by 2 bases and J by 4 bases, 6 bases remained unmatched. This CDR3 is built from 15 residues. Germline assignment: CDR1 MDHEN and CDR2 SYDVKM. The CDR3 nucleotides read TGTGCCAGCAGTTTAGTAAGGGACAGGGCTTACGAGCAGTACTTC. Translating it yields CASSLVRDRAYEQYF.

This clonotype showed up just a few times. This chain links TRBV29-1 with TRBJ2-5; 10 positions match TRBD2. CDR1 SQVTM and CDR2 ANQGSEA come from the germline V gene. Germline trimming cut 6 bases from V and 4 bases from J; bases unmatched to any gene: 5. The CDR3 runs to 13 residues. This CDR3 is CSVQLAGRETQYF. DNA for the CDR3: TGCAGCGTACAACTAGCGGGAAGAGAGACCCAGTACTTC.

This chain joins TRBV10-2 and TRBJ2-1, with D perhaps matching TRBD1 (5 bases). The germline V and J ends were trimmed by 6 bases and 6 bases, with 9 bases remaining between them. This CDR3 comprises 12 residues. Germline lookup yields CDR1 WSHSY and CDR2 SAAADI. The CDR3, as DNA: TGCGCCAGCAGAGATCAGGGCAATGAGCAGTTCTTC. Its protein is CASRDQGNEQFF.

The CDR3 spells CAISESAPNEQFF. As DNA, the CDR3 is TGTGCCATCAGTGAGTCGGCTCCGAATGAGCAGTTCTTC. This chain joins TRBV10-3 and TRBJ2-1, with D uncertain. V lost 0 bases and J 7 bases, leaving 7 bases between the germline ends. The CDR3 runs to 13 residues. Looked up from germline, CDR1 is ENHRY and CDR2 is SYGVKD.

This clonotype has only a few counts. The J gene is TRBJ2-7, the V gene TRBV20-1, with D maybe TRBD2 (5 bases). Germline V CDR1 and CDR2: DFQATT, SNEGSKA (reference sequence). This CDR3 has 13 amino acids. The V end was cut by 3 bases, the J end by 6 bases, with 15 bases between. The CDR3 region is CSASLDSEGEQYF. CDR3 nucleotides: TGCAGTGCTAGTCTCGACTCCGAGGGCGAGCAGTACTTC.

As to this clonotype: The germline gene is not matched at one end of the junction; a read error may be the cause. V gene TRBV5-1 combines with J gene TRBJ1-6; D might be TRBD1 (6 bases). Germline lookup yields CDR1 SGHRS and CDR2 YFSETQ. There are 15 residues in the CDR3. CDR3 residues: CASSAGQNYNSPPHF. Here the CDR3 DNA reads TGCGCCAGCAGCGCCGGACAGAATTATAATTCACCCCCCCACTTT.